The TCR beta chain described here comes from a study of blood T cell repertoires in COVID-19. Study as a whole: In each case, the material was cDNA or gDNA derived from T cells, B-cell-depleted T cells, or PBMCs.

V dropped 5 bases and J dropped 2 bases, with 13 bases sitting between them. Germline V gene sequence: CDR1 SGHVS, CDR2 FNYEAQ. CDR3 length: 15 residues. How the authors handled the data: Amplifying reference gene primers gave estimates of nucleated cell counts. Only in-frame clones appear in the TCRdb table, and some are missing; sequencing was by immunoSEQ multiplex PCR. The D gene and trimming were derived from the DNA, and the V and J assignments and clone size from that table. The sample shows 200,000 or so clones, approximately 90% of them seen only once. Sequenced: peripheral blood. The J gene is TRBJ2-1, the V gene TRBV7-6, with a tentative D call TRBD2 (6 bases). The receptor comes from a young man with COVID-19, enrolled during active disease. As DNA, the CDR3 is TGTGCCAGCAGCCCGGATGGAGGGGCCTACAATGAGCAGTTCTTC. This sequence encodes CASSPDGGAYNEQFF.